The rows below give T cell receptor beta chains drawn from one sample of a study of blood T cells in healthy people across ages. One entry per CDR3 protein results from TCRdb running MiXCR on the 5' RACE reads. Here the sample spans 600,000 to 850,000 distinct CDR3 sequences, just under 25% being singletons. The same sample was also studied in work on T cells of mothers and their children.

Sequenced input: blood. The source is a boy younger than 18 in good health. Both conserved end residues are part of each CDR3.

j_call v_call cdr3_length cdr3_aa
TRBJ1-4 TRBV28 13 CASSPDRVEKLFF
TRBJ2-7 TRBV29-1 12 CSVWVEIHEQYF
TRBJ1-4 TRBV20-1 13 CSAIGFRRGKLFF
TRBJ1-2 TRBV11-2 15 CASSSQGNINYGYTF
TRBJ2-7 TRBV12-3/TRBV12-4 15 CASSMTGQVPYEQYF
TRBJ2-1 TRBV29-1 13 CSVVDDRGPEQFF
TRBJ2-5 TRBV29-1 12 CSVAGTGETQYF
TRBJ2-4 TRBV5-1 21 CASSARRGTPGRSIAKNIQYF
TRBJ2-3 TRBV24-1 13 CAVTGGVADTQYF
TRBJ2-1 TRBV20-1 14 CSARDQISYNEQFF
TRBJ2-3 TRBV29-1 12 CSVLRELDTQYF
TRBJ2-1 TRBV5-6 15 CASSLDASGDNEQFF
TRBJ1-2 TRBV7-2 15 CASSLTSGGRGGYTF
TRBJ2-1 TRBV5-1 14 CASSLLGSYNEQFF
TRBJ1-4 TRBV4-1 12 CASSQGPGKLFF
TRBJ1-6 TRBV4-3 15 CASSQEGPRYSPLHF
TRBJ2-7 TRBV14 15 CASSPTGGLAFEQYF
. TRBV28 13 CASSGQWSGEQFF
TRBJ1-5 TRBV28 15 CASSLSRRSNQPQHF
. TRBV7-8 13 CASSLDGMDEQYF
TRBJ2-3 TRBV7-2 15 CASSPDPKRLDTQYF
TRBJ2-6 TRBV5-1 21 CASSLGGPGQPLSSGANVLTF
TRBJ2-5 TRBV7-2 15 CASSLYAGVRETQYF
TRBJ2-1 TRBV7-8 18 CASSLGVGAPGSYNEQFF
TRBJ2-3 TRBV3-1 15 CASSQTSDPTDTQYF
TRBJ1-1 TRBV12-3/TRBV12-4 15 CASSFTGQGNTEAFF
. TRBV6-7 14 CASSYVYELVGQFF
TRBJ2-1 TRBV7-9 16 CASSSRLAMDYNEQFF
. TRBV19 15 CASSIPYGNSYEQYF
TRBJ1-2 TRBV20-1 12 CSAPRGSGGYTF
TRBJ2-1 TRBV2 13 CAASGSSYNEQFF
TRBJ2-2 TRBV11-2 16 CASRPLAGAVTGELFF
TRBJ2-5 TRBV11-2 11 CASTQGETQYF
TRBJ2-4 TRBV5-5 14 CASSSYSKKNIQYF
TRBJ1-5 TRBV20-1 11 CSAGGGQPQHF
TRBJ1-1 TRBV27 14 CASKMRGQGTEAFF
TRBJ2-7 TRBV29-1 11 CSVTMAYEQYF
TRBJ2-1 TRBV20-1 16 CSARTRTSASYNEQFF
TRBJ2-7 TRBV6-2/TRBV6-3 13 CASSSLTAYEQYF
TRBJ2-5 TRBV7-6 17 CASSNLQGPWVQETQYF
TRBJ2-5 TRBV7-2 15 CASSLGFRVQETQYF
TRBJ2-1 TRBV19 14 CASSYGGTYNEQFF
TRBJ2-1 TRBV4-1 16 CASSPWGSEGDNEQFF
TRBJ2-4 TRBV3-1 11 CASSQEGIQYF
. TRBV14 17 CASSQGTGTPGANEQFF
TRBJ1-2 TRBV9 12 CASAPSGYGYTF
. TRBV14 15 CASSETWGAPETQYF
TRBJ1-2 TRBV12-3/TRBV12-4 12 CASDARGYGYTF
TRBJ1-5 TRBV4-3 15 CASSQDRYSNQPQHF
TRBJ2-3 TRBV7-2 16 CASSPPGLAYTDTQYF
TRBJ1-4 TRBV7-2 12 CASSLSGEKLFF
TRBJ1-5 TRBV5-5 10 CASSFQPQHF
. TRBV6-5 15 CASSYYTSGSYEQYF
TRBJ2-3 TRBV7-2 14 CASSSQSGVDTQYF
TRBJ2-5 TRBV9 14 CASSVGLHQETQYF